The 5 T cell receptor beta chains presented below share a single source sample, sequenced in a study of siplizumab effects on memory and regulatory T cells. Clones were sequenced by immunoSEQ multiplex PCR, and TCRdb holds only the in-frame ones, with some missing. The profile covers tens of thousands of clones, with about 90% appearing a single time and 1.5% to 2% taken by the ten largest. Sequencing input: Tregs sorted from blood. Receptors originate from a human donor in good health.

The chain uses TRBV6-1 and TRBJ2-2; D is unclear. Between the trimmed V and J ends, which lost 4 bases and 4 bases, there was a span of 4 bases. From germline, CDR1 is MNHNS and CDR2 SASEGT. The CDR3 spans 12 residues. CDR3: CASSAGTGELFF. The CDR3 DNA follows: TGTGCCAGCAGTGCGGGCACCGGGGAGCTGTTTTTT.

The rearrangement links TRBV6-1 to TRBJ2-3; possible D gene TRBD2, 6 bases. V lost 3 bases and J 13 bases, leaving 14 bases between the germline ends. Germline-derived CDR1 and CDR2 are MNHNS and SASEGT. This CDR3 region has 12 residues. CDR3 nucleotides: TGTGCCAGCAGTGATTGGGGCCCGGGGGAGTATTTT. It specifies CASSDWGPGEYF.

The chain joins TRBV25-1 to TRBJ1-4, with D tentatively TRBD1 (5 bases). Germline values: CDR1 MGHDK, CDR2 SYGVNS. V was pared by 7 bases and J by 2 bases, with 11 bases between. The CDR3 extends over 14 amino acids. CDR3 in DNA: TGTGCCAGCACCTCAGGGATCACTAATGAAAAACTGTTTTTT. Translated, it gives CASTSGITNEKLFF.

V usage is TRBV5-1 and J usage is TRBJ2-1; possible D gene TRBD1, 5 bases. V lost 0 bases, J lost 7 bases, and 14 bases lay in between. The CDR3 length is 15 residues. Germline loops: CDR1 SGHRS, CDR2 YFSETQ. The chain's CDR3 is CASSLAGQGVNEQFF. DNA for the CDR3: TGCGCCAGCAGCTTGGCCGGGCAGGGTGTAAATGAGCAGTTCTTC.

J is TRBJ2-6 and V is TRBV5-6; the D is unclear. The V end lost 1 base, the J end lost 3 bases, and 8 bases lay between the germline ends. Germline CDR1 SGHDT, CDR2 YYEEEE. The CDR3 has 15 residues. CDR3 residues: CASSLWGNGANVLTF. The CDR3 DNA follows: TGTGCCAGCAGCTTGTGGGGAAATGGGGCCAACGTCCTGACTTTC. Combining the CDR3 with reference TRBV5-6 and TRBJ2-6 gives the whole variable domain DAGVTQSPTHLIKTRGQQVTLRCSPKSGHDTVSWYQQALGQGPQFIFQYYEEEERQRGNFPDRFSGHQFPNYSSELNVNALLLGDSALYLCASSLWGNGANVLTFGAGSRLTVL.